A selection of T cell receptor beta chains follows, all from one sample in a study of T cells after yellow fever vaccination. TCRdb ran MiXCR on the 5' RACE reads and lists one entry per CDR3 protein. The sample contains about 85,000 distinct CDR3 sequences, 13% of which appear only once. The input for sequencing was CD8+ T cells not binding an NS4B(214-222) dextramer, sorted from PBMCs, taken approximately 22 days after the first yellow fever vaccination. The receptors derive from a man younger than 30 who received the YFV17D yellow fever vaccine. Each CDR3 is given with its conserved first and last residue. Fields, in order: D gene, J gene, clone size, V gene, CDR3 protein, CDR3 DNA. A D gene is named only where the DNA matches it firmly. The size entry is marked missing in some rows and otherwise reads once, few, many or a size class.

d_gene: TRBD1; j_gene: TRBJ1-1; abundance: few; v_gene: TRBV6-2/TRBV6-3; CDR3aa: CASSPPPGQGALGDEAFF; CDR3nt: TGTGCCAGCAGCCCTCCCCCAGGACAGGGGGCTTTGGGGGACGAAGCTTTCTTT
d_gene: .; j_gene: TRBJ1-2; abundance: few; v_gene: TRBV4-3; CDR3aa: CASSQRRAGPELDPYGYTF; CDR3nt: TGCGCCAGCAGCCAACGTCGTGCCGGACCGGAACTCGACCCCTATGGCTACACCTTC
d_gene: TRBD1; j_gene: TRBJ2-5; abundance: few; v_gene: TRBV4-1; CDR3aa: CASSQPFVTGAQETQYF; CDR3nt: TGCGCCAGCAGCCAACCCTTCGTAACAGGGGCGCAAGAGACCCAGTACTTC
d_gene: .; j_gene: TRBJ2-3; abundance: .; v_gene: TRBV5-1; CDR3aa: CASSFRGGLEDTQYF; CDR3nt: TGCGCCAGCAGCTTCAGGGGGGGTTTGGAAGATACGCAGTATTTT
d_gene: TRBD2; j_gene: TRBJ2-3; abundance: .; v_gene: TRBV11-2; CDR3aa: CASSLGLATDTQYF; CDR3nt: TGTGCCAGCAGCCTCGGACTAGCGACAGATACGCAGTATTTT
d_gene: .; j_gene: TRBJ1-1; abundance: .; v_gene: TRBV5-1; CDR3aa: CASSSGVRDTEAFF; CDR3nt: TGCGCCAGCAGCTCGGGGGTCCGGGACACTGAAGCTTTCTTT
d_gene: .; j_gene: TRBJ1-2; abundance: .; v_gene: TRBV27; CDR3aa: CASSLLGAEGNYGYTF; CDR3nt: TGTGCCAGCAGTTTATTAGGGGCGGAAGGGAACTATGGCTACACCTTC
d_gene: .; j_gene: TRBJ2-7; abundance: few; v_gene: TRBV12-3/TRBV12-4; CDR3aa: CASSSDSSYEQYF; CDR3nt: TGTGCCAGCAGTTCGGATAGCTCCTACGAGCAGTACTTC
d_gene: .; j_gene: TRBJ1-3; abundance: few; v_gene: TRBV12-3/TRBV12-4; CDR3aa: CASSLKGLIENTIYF; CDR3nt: TGTGCCAGCAGTTTAAAGGGACTGATCGAAAACACCATATATTTT
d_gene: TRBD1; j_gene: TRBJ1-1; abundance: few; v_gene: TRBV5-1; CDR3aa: CASSWTGATNTEAFF; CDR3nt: TGCGCCAGCAGCTGGACAGGGGCCACGAACACTGAAGCTTTCTTT
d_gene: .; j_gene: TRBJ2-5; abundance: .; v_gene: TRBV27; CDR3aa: CASSLSTVRETQYF; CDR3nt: TGTGCCAGCAGTTTATCCACGGTGCGAGAGACCCAGTACTTC
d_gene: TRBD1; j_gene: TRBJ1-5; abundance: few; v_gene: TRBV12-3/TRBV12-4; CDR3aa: CASSLQGIPFQPQHF; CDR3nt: TGTGCCAGCAGTCTACAGGGGATCCCCTTCCAGCCCCAGCATTTT
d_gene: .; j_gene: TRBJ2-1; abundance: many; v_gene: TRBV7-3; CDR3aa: CASSLTFRTSYNEQFF; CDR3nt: TGTGCCAGCAGCTTAACGTTCCGGACTTCCTACAATGAGCAGTTCTTC
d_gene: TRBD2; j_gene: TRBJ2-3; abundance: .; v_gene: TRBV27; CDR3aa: CASSSGSSGGTDTQYF; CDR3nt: TGTGCCAGCAGTTCCGGATCCAGCGGGGGCACAGATACGCAGTATTTT
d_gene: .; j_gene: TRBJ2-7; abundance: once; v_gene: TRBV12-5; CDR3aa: CASGPGYEQYF; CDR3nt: TGTGCTAGTGGGCCAGGCTACGAGCAGTACTTC
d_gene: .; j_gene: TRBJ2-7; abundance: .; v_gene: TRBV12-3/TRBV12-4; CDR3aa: CASSGLSYEQYF; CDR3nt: TGTGCCAGCAGTGGCCTTTCCTACGAGCAGTACTTC
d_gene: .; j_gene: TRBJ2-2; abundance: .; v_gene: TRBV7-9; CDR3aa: CASSRDGVVSTFGELFF; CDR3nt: TGTGCCAGCAGCAGGGACGGTGTGGTGTCGACCTTCGGGGAGCTGTTTTTT
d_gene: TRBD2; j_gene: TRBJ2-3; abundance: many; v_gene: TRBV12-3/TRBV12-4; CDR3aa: CASSPGTSGTDTQYF; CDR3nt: TGTGCCAGCAGTCCCGGGACTAGCGGCACAGATACGCAGTATTTT
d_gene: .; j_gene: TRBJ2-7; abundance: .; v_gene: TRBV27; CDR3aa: CASMGGASYEQYF; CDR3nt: TGTGCCAGCATGGGGGGGGCCTCCTACGAGCAGTACTTC
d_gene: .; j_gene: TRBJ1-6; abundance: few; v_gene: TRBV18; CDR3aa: CASSPAWAGNSPLHF; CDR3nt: TGTGCCAGCTCACCCGCATGGGCGGGTAATTCACCCCTCCACTTT
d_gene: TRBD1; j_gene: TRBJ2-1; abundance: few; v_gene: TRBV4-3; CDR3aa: CASSQGIRQGASSSYNEQFF; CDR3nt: TGCGCCAGCAGCCAAGGAATCAGACAGGGGGCTTCGAGCTCCTACAATGAGCAGTTCTTC
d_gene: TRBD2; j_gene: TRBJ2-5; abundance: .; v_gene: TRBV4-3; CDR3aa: CASSQDYGGGQETQYF; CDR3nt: TGCGCCAGCAGCCAAGATTATGGGGGAGGGCAAGAGACCCAGTACTTC
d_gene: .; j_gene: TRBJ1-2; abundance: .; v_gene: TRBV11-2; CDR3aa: CASSLAPARTGGYTF; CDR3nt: TGTGCCAGCAGCTTAGCGCCAGCCCGGACGGGAGGCTACACCTTC
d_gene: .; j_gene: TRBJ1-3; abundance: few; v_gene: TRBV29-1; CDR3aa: CSVGPSGNTIYF; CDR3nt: TGCAGCGTCGGGCCCTCTGGAAACACCATATATTTT
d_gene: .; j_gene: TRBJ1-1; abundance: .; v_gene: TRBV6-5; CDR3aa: CASSSGDTEAFF; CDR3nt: TGTGCCAGCAGTTCAGGGGACACTGAAGCTTTCTTT
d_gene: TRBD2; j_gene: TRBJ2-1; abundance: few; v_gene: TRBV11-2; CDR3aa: CASSLDAPGLAGYNEQFF; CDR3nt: TGTGCCAGCAGCTTAGATGCCCCGGGACTAGCGGGGTACAATGAGCAGTTCTTC
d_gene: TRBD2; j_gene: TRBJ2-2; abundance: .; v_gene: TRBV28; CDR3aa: CASTALAGMNTGELFF; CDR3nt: TGTGCCAGCACCGCGCTAGCGGGGATGAACACCGGGGAGCTGTTTTTT
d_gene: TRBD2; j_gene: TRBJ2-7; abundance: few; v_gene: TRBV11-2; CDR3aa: CASSFRGGPYYEQYF; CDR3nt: TGTGCCAGCAGCTTTCGGGGGGGGCCTTACTACGAGCAGTACTTC
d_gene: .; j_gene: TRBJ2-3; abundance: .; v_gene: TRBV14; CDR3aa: CASSPPGALDTQYF; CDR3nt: TGTGCCAGCAGCCCTCCCGGCGCACTAGATACGCAGTATTTT
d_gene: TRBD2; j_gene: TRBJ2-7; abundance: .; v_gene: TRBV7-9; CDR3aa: CASSYTLAGGYPYEQYF; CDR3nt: TGTGCCAGCAGCTACACTCTAGCGGGCGGCTACCCCTACGAGCAGTACTTC
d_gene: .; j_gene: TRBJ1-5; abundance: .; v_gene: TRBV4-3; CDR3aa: CASRQTYGSSQPQHF; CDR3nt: TGCGCCAGCAGGCAGACCTATGGGTCGTCTCAGCCCCAGCATTTT
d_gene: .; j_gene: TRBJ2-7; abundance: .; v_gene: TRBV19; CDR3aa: CASSMAPGTYSGHEQYF; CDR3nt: TGTGCCAGTAGTATGGCGCCCGGAACCTATTCCGGCCACGAGCAGTACTTC
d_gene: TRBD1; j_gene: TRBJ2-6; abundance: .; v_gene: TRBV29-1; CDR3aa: CSVAGTGQSGANVLTF; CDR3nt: TGCAGCGTTGCCGGGACAGGACAGTCTGGGGCCAACGTCCTGACTTTC
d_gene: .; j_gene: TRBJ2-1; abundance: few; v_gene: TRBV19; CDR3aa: CASTLGGPGNEQFF; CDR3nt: TGTGCCAGCACGCTCGGGGGGCCGGGGAATGAGCAGTTCTTC
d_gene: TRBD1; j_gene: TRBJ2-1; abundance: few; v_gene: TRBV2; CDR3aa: CASSPLTQGAGYEQFF; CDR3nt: TGTGCCAGCAGTCCCCTCACCCAGGGGGCGGGCTATGAGCAGTTCTTC
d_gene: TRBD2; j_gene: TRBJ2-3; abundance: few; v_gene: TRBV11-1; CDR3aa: CASTPGLALVRGTDTQYF; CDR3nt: TGTGCCAGCACTCCGGGACTAGCCCTCGTACGTGGCACAGATACGCAGTATTTT
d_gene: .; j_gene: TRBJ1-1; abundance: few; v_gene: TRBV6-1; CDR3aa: CASSLNRAYKDRAFF; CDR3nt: TGTGCCAGCAGTCTCAATAGGGCCTACAAGGACCGAGCTTTCTTT
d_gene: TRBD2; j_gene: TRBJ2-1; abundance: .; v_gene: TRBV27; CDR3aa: CASSLRLAVPSSYNEQFF; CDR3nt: TGTGCCAGCAGTTTAAGGCTAGCGGTCCCGAGCTCCTACAATGAGCAGTTCTTC
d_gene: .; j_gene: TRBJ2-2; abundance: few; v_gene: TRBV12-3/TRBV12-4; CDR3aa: CASSTYTGELFF; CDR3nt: TGTGCCAGCAGTACCTACACCGGGGAGCTGTTTTTT
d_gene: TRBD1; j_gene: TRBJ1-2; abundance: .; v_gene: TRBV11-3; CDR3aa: CASLSGTANYGYTF; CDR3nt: TGTGCCAGCCTGAGCGGGACAGCTAACTATGGCTACACCTTC
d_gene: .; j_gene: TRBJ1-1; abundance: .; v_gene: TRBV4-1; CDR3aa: CASSQERGRNTEASF; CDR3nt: TGCGCCAGCAGCCAAGAGAGAGGGAGGAACACTGAAGCTTCCTTT
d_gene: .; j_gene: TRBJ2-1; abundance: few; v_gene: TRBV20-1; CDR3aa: CSARDIGVIQFF; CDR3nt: TGCAGTGCTAGAGATATTGGGGTAATTCAGTTCTTC
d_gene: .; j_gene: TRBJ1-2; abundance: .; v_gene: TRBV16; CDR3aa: CASSPAGFNYGYTF; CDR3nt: TGTGCCAGCAGTCCAGCAGGATTTAACTATGGCTACACCTTC
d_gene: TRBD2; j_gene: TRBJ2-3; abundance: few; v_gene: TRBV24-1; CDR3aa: CATSDPLRGGKDTQYF; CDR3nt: TGTGCCACCAGTGATCCTCTGCGGGGGGGTAAAGATACGCAGTATTTT
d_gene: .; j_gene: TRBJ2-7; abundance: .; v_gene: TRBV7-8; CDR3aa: CASSTPVLEQYF; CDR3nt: TGTGCCAGCAGCACCCCAGTGCTCGAGCAGTACTTC
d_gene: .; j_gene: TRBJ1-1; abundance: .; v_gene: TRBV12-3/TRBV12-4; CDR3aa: CASSILLQTEAFF; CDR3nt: TGTGCCAGCAGCATACTCCTGCAGACTGAAGCTTTCTTT
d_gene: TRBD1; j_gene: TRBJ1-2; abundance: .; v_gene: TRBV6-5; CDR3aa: CASSYQGAGGYTF; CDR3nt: TGTGCCAGCAGTTATCAGGGGGCTGGCGGCTACACCTTC